Below are 13 T cell receptor beta chains sequenced from a single sample in a study of blood T cell repertoires in COVID-19. The protocol was immunoSEQ multiplex PCR, while the TCRdb copy is restricted to in-frame clones and leaves out a portion. The table lists roughly 250,000 clones, around 85% of them singletons, with roughly 0.87% in the top ten. Specimen: peripheral blood. Source of these receptors: a human donor with COVID-19, enrolled during active disease. The donor label of this sample is uncertain.

The V call is TRBV2, the J call TRBJ2-5; possibly TRBD2 for D (5 bases). The CDR3 covers 14 residues. From germline, CDR1 is SNHLY and CDR2 FYNNEI. The V end lost 6 bases, the J end lost 5 bases, and 16 bases lay between the germline ends. CDR3: CASRTRVTGETQYF. The DNA of the CDR3 is TGTGCCAGCAGGACCCGGGTCACGGGGGAGACCCAGTACTTC.

This chain links TRBV19 with TRBJ2-2; 7 bases align to TRBD1. V was pared by 4 bases and J by 4 bases, with 6 bases of the junction left unmatched. Germline V lookup: CDR1 LNHDA, CDR2 SQIVND (reference sequence). This CDR3 contains 15 residues. CDR3 residues: CASSTPTGSTGELFF. The CDR3 DNA follows: TGTGCCAGTAGTACCCCGACAGGGAGCACCGGGGAGCTGTTTTTT.

On this clone itself: The sample carries other DNA sequences with the same CDR3. The chain employs TRBV20-1 and TRBJ1-2, with unresolved D. The V and J ends lost 6 bases and 4 bases respectively, with 9 bases between them. Germline values: CDR1 DFQATT, CDR2 SNEGSKA (reference sequence). The length of the CDR3 is 11 residues. The CDR3 DNA follows: TGCAGTGCCCTAGACTCCTATGGCTACACCTTC. This gives the protein CSALDSYGYTF.

The chain carries TRBV28 and TRBJ2-7, with 9 bases aligning to TRBD1. V dropped 5 bases and J dropped 5; count of bases not matched to a gene: 7. The CDR3 is 14 residues long. CDR1 is MDHEN, CDR2 SYDVKM, per germline. CDR3 nucleotide sequence: TGTGCCAGCAGTCCGGGACAGGGCGGAGACGAGCAGTACTTC. This translates into CASSPGQGGDEQYF.

The rearrangement links TRBV7-2 to TRBJ1-1; D is unclear. Trimming pared 4 bases from V and 6 bases from J, leaving 9 bases between. CDR1 and CDR2 (germline): SGHTA, FQGNSA. There are 12 residues in the CDR3. As DNA, the CDR3 is TGTGCCAGCAGCTCGACACCGCCTGAAGCTTTCTTT. It codes for CASSSTPPEAFF.

The J gene is TRBJ2-1, the V gene TRBV5-4; the match to TRBD2 covers 7 bases. The CDR3 runs to 16 residues. J gave up 2 bases and V 0 bases, and 5 bases lay outside the gene matches. CDR1 and CDR2 from the germline V gene are SGHNT and YYREEE (reference sequence). CDR3 nucleotide sequence: TGTGCCAGCAGCTTGGGTGGGCGGGAGCCCTACAATGAGCAGTTCTTC. Protein product: CASSLGGREPYNEQFF. Full variable domain (remainder filled in from reference TRBV5-4 and TRBJ2-1): ETGVTQSPTHLIKTRGQQVTLRCSSQSGHNTVSWYQQALGQGPQFIFQYYREEENGRGNFPPRFSGLQFPNYSSELNVNALELDDSALYLCASSLGGREPYNEQFFGPGTRLTVL.

This clone was seen only once. The chain combines TRBV21-1 with TRBJ2-7; the D call of TRBD1 is as the table states it, not checked on the DNA. TRBV21-1 is designated a pseudogene. This CDR3 has 13 residues. The DNA for the CDR3 is TGTGCCAGCTGTGGGACAGGGCGGTGCGAGCAGTACTTC. This codes for CASCGTGRCEQYF.

CDR3 coding DNA: TGCGCCAGCAGCTTTCGGACAGGCGATAATTCACCCCTCCACTTT. This gives the protein CASSFRTGDNSPLHF. J is TRBJ1-6 and V is TRBV5-1; 7 bases are a match to TRBD1. This CDR3 is built from 15 residues. V was pared by 2 bases and J by 5 bases, with 4 bases of the junction left unmatched. Germline loops: CDR1 SGHRS, CDR2 YFSETQ.

The chain uses TRBV7-2 and TRBJ1-1, with a weak D call TRBD1 (5 bases). The V gene's germline CDR1 is SGHTA and CDR2 FQGNSA. V lost 1 base and J lost 1, with 10 bases in between. This CDR3 has 15 amino acids. CDR3 amino acids: CASSLVYRTNTEAFF. In DNA form, the CDR3 reads TGTGCCAGCAGCTTAGTATACAGGACGAACACTGAAGCTTTCTTT.

The chain joins TRBV28 to TRBJ1-2, with a weak D call TRBD1 (6 bases). Germline V gene data show CDR1 as MDHEN and CDR2 as SYDVKM. The length of the CDR3 is 14 residues. V shed 5 bases and J shed 3 bases, with 13 bases lying between them. Here the CDR3 DNA reads TGTGCCAGCAGTCTCGACAGGACCTACTATGGCTACACCTTC. It codes for CASSLDRTYYGYTF.

The V call is TRBV19, the J call TRBJ2-2, with 12 bases aligning to TRBD2. CDR3 length equals 16 residues. From germline, CDR1 is LNHDA and CDR2 SQIVND (reference sequence). With V trimmed by 5 bases and J by 8 bases, 9 bases remained unmatched. The CDR3 sequence: CASSPPSGRAAGELFF. CDR3 nucleotides: TGTGCCAGTAGTCCGCCTAGCGGGAGGGCCGCGGGGGAGCTGTTTTTT.

The chain joins TRBV28 to TRBJ1-6; 7 bases are a match to TRBD1. The CDR3 is 13 residues long. Unmatched junction bases numbered 8, after V lost 11 bases and J lost 7 bases. From germline, CDR1 is MDHEN and CDR2 SYDVKM. The CDR3, as DNA: TGTGCCGGACGGGACAGCCGGAATTCACCCCTCCACTTT. Translated: CAGRDSRNSPLHF.

As regards this clone: Other DNA sequences of this sample code for an identical CDR3. The chain uses TRBV3-1 (or the pseudogene TRBV3-2) and TRBJ1-1, with D hard to call. CDR1 and CDR2 (germline): LGHDT, YNNKEL (reference sequence). V dropped 4 bases and J dropped 1 base, with 7 bases sitting between them. The CDR3 runs to 13 residues. As DNA, the CDR3 is TGTGCCAGCAGCCGTGGAGGGAACACTGAAGCTTTCTTT. Protein sequence: CASSRGGNTEAFF.